This entry lists 15 T cell receptor beta chains sequenced from one sample in a study of blood T cell repertoires in COVID-19. TCRdb keeps only in-frame clones here, not all; method: immunoSEQ multiplex PCR. The table shows a few hundred thousand clones, with more than 65% occurring only once. Material for sequencing was peripheral blood. The receptors originated from a man in his forties who had recovered from COVID-19.

This clone was counted a single time. V is TRBV18 and J is TRBJ1-1, with a tentative D call TRBD1 (5 bases). CDR3 size: 13 residues. Germline V gives CDR1 KGHSH, CDR2 LQKENI. Trimming cost V 4 bases and J 1 base, with 7 bases left between them. The CDR3 here is CASSQDKNTEAFF. CDR3 nucleotides: TGTGCCAGCTCACAGGACAAGAACACTGAAGCTTTCTTT.

Here the CDR3 DNA reads TGTGCCATCAGGACTACGGTAGATACGCAGTATTTT. Translation: CAIRTTVDTQYF. The V and J genes are TRBV10-3 and TRBJ2-3, with D possibly TRBD2 on 5 matching bases. From germline, CDR1 is ENHRY and CDR2 SYGVKD. The CDR3 is 12 residues long. Trimming cost V 6 bases and J 5 bases, with 9 bases left between them.

Comments on this clone: The same CDR3 also results from other DNA sequences found in this sample. The rearrangement links TRBV7-2 to TRBJ2-7, with D uncertain. Trimming took 3 bases from V and 0 from J, leaving 9 bases between them. Germline-derived CDR1 and CDR2 are SGHTA and FQGNSA. The CDR3 contains 14 residues. CDR3 loop: CASSLERSSYEQYF. The CDR3 DNA follows: TGTGCCAGCAGCTTGGAGCGATCCTCCTACGAGCAGTACTTC.

This sequence joins TRBV27 and TRBJ2-1; 9 nucleotides align to TRBD1. CDR1 and CDR2 (germline): MNHEY, SMNVEV (reference sequence). The CDR3 runs to 16 residues. The junction had 13 bases not matched to a gene; V was cut back by 5 bases and J by 8 bases. The CDR3 sequence: CASSQYLTGGYDEQFF. The CDR3 nucleotides are TGTGCCAGCAGTCAATATTTGACAGGGGGGTACGATGAGCAGTTCTTC.

This chain links TRBV5-6 with TRBJ2-7; D is uncertain. The CDR3 runs 13 residues. Trimming removed 0 bases from V and 2 bases from J, with 6 bases in between. Germline CDR1 reads SGHDT; CDR2 reads YYEEEE. This chain's CDR3 is CASSLVAAYEQYF. The CDR3 nucleotides read TGTGCCAGCAGCTTGGTCGCAGCCTACGAGCAGTACTTC. The complete variable domain, with remaining parts taken from reference TRBV5-6 and TRBJ2-7, reads DAGVTQSPTHLIKTRGQQVTLRCSPKSGHDTVSWYQQALGQGPQFIFQYYEEEERQRGNFPDRFSGHQFPNYSSELNVNALLLGDSALYLCASSLVAAYEQYFGPGTRLTVT.

The J gene is TRBJ2-7, the V gene TRBV29-1, with 7 bases matching TRBD1. The CDR3 runs 13 residues. The J segment lost 2 bases and the V segment lost 6 bases, leaving 7 bases of the junction unmatched. Germline V CDR1 and CDR2: SQVTM, ANQGSEA. The DNA of the CDR3 is TGCAGCGTCCGGGACAGCACAACCTACGAGCAGTACTTC. It encodes CSVRDSTTYEQYF.

CDR3 bases: TGTGCCACCAGCAGAGAGTACGGGTCTAATCAAGAGACCCAGTACTTC. Its translation: CATSREYGSNQETQYF. V usage is TRBV15 and J usage is TRBJ2-5; D unresolved. The V and J ends lost 0 bases and 2 bases respectively, with 13 bases between them. Per germline, CDR1 LNHNV and CDR2 YYDKDF (reference sequence). The CDR3 loop spans 16 amino acids.

The V call is TRBV5-8, the J call TRBJ1-5, with TRBD1 as a possible D gene (6 bases). Trimming left V 4 bases short and J 6 bases short, with 20 bases between. The CDR3 length is 16 residues. Germline V gene sequence: CDR1 SGHTS, CDR2 YDEGEE. The CDR3, as DNA: TGTGCCAGCAGCCGCCGGGGCGGGGGCGGAGGTCAGCCCCAGCATTTT. Translation: CASSRRGGGGGQPQHF.

The chain is built from TRBV6-1 and TRBJ2-5; 10 bases align to TRBD1. The CDR3 loop spans 15 amino acids. V was clipped by 3 bases and J by 7 bases; unmatched bases: 8. Germline CDR1 and CDR2: MNHNS and SASEGT. This CDR3 is CASSDPGTGVWTQYF. The CDR3 DNA reads as TGTGCCAGCAGTGACCCCGGGACAGGGGTGTGGACCCAGTACTTC.

In its sample, this clone was seen a few times. This rearrangement joins TRBV9 to TRBJ2-2, with 7 bases lining up with TRBD2. CDR1 SGDLS and CDR2 YYNGEE come from the germline V gene. V lost 0 bases, J lost 3 bases, and 5 bases stayed unmatched. The CDR3 extends over 16 amino acids. The CDR3 DNA sequence: TGTGCCAGCAGCGTAGCACCTAGCGGAGACACCGGGGAGCTGTTTTTT. Its protein product is CASSVAPSGDTGELFF. The full variable domain, its missing parts supplied by reference TRBV9 and TRBJ2-2, is DSGVTQTPKHLITATGQRVTLRCSPRSGDLSVYWYQQSLDQGLQFLIQYYNGEERAKGNILERFSAQQFPDLHSELNLSSLELGDSALYFCASSVAPSGDTGELFFGEGSRLTVL.

The V and J genes are TRBV9 and TRBJ1-1; D is undetermined. Germline V gives CDR1 SGDLS, CDR2 YYNGEE. The V gene lost 3 bases and the J gene lost 6 bases, with 12 bases spanning the gap. This CDR3 comprises 13 residues. The chain's CDR3 is CASSGGWAAEAFF. The CDR3 bases are TGTGCCAGCAGCGGCGGGTGGGCCGCTGAAGCTTTCTTT.

This clone was counted a single time. The rearrangement links TRBV5-6 to TRBJ1-2; D not certain. Germline V lookup: CDR1 SGHDT, CDR2 YYEEEE. The V and J ends lost 0 bases and 4 bases respectively, with 7 bases between them. CDR3 size: 13 residues. In nucleotides, the CDR3 is TGTGCCAGCAGCTTGGGCAGAATCTATGGCTACACCTTC. This translates into CASSLGRIYGYTF.

The chain joins TRBV7-2 to TRBJ2-7, with 8 nucleotides matching TRBD1. This CDR3 has 12 residues. V dropped 6 bases and J dropped 6; count of bases not matched to a gene: 4. Germline V gene lookup returns CDR1 SGHTA and CDR2 FQGNSA. Here the CDR3 reads CASRDRVGEQYF. CDR3 bases: TGTGCCAGCAGGGACAGGGTGGGCGAGCAGTACTTC.

This chain joins TRBV4-3 and TRBJ1-4; 7 bases map to TRBD1. The V segment lost 5 bases and the J segment 4 bases; nucleotides outside the gene matches: 7. The CDR3 extends over 15 amino acids. The germline CDR1 and CDR2 sequences are LGHNA and YSLEER. The CDR3: CASSSAGTVNEKLFF. CDR3 nucleotide sequence: TGCGCCAGCAGCTCCGCCGGGACAGTTAATGAAAAACTGTTTTTT.

J is TRBJ2-5 and V is TRBV7-2, with 13 bases lining up with TRBD2. The CDR3 runs to 16 residues. CDR1 and CDR2 (germline): SGHTA, FQGNSA. V lost 5 bases, J lost 2 bases, and 5 bases stayed unmatched. The CDR3 here is CASSLSTSGGQETQYF. The CDR3 nucleotides are TGTGCCAGCAGCCTCTCGACTAGCGGGGGGCAAGAGACCCAGTACTTC.